This TCR beta chain was documented in a study of T cells after yellow fever vaccination. Findings and limits, study-wide: The study re-detected most primary-vaccination clones after the booster (around 96% CD4, just over 85% CD8).

V shed 5 bases and J shed 5 bases, with 10 bases lying between them. CDR1 is SEHNR and CDR2 is FQNEAQ in the germline V gene (reference sequence). The CDR3 has 12 residues. Universal primer sites and UMIs were introduced during 5'RACE template-switching synthesis of TCR cDNA. TCRdb reprocessed the 5' RACE reads via MiXCR and lists one record per CDR3 protein. The sample gives under 400,000 distinct CDR3 sequences, 11% of which show up once; about 17% is in the top ten. In this sample, this clonotype turned up a few times. Its antigen is not known. The input for sequencing was PBMCs, taken on the day of the first yellow fever vaccination. This rearrangement joins TRBV7-9 to TRBJ2-7; D not certain. The receptor's source is a young man who received the YFV17D yellow fever vaccine. CDR3: CASSDRQNEQYF. The CDR3 region has the DNA TGTGCCAGCAGCGATCGACAAAACGAGCAGTACTTC.